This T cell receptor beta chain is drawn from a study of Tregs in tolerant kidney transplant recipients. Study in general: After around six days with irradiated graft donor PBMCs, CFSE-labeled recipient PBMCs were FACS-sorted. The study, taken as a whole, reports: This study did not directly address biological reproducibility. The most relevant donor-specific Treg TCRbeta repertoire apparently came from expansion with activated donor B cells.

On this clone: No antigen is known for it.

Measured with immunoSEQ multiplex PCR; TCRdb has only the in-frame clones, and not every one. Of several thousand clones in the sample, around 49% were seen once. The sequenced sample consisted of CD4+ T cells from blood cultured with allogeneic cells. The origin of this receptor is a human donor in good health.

The CDR3 sequence is CASSRGNTIYF. CDR3 nucleotides: TGTGCCAGCTCCCGGGGAAACACCATATATTTT. The rearrangement links TRBV6-9 to TRBJ1-3; D is undetermined. V was shortened by 8 bases and J by 4 bases, with 6 bases between the two germline ends. This CDR3 is 11 amino acids long. Germline assignment: CDR1 MNHGY and CDR2 SVAAGI.